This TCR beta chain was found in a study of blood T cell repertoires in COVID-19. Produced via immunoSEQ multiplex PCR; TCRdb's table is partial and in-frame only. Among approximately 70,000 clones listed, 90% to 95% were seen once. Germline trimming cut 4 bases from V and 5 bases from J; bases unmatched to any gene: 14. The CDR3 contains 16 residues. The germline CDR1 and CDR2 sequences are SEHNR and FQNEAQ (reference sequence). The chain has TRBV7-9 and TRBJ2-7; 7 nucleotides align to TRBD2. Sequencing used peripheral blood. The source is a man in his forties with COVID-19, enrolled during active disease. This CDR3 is CASSSPQVAGVNEQYF. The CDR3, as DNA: TGTGCCAGCAGCTCACCCCAGGTAGCGGGTGTCAACGAGCAGTACTTC. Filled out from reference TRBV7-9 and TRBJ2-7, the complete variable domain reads DTGVSQNPRHKITKRGQNVTFRCDPISEHNRLYWYRQTLGQGPEFLTYFQNEAQLEKSRLLSDRFSAERPKGSFSTLEIQRTEQGDSAMYLCASSSPQVAGVNEQYFGPGTRLTVT.